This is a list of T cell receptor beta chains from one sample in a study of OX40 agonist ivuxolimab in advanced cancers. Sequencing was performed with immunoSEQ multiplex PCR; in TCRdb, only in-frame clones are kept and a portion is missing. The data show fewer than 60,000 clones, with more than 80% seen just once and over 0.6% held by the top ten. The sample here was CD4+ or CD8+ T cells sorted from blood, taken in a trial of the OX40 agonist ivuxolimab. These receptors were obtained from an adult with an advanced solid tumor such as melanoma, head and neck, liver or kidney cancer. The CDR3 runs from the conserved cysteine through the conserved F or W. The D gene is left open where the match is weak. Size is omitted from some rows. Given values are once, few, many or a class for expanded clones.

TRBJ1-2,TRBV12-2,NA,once,CASRSIGQGPYGYTF,TGTGCAAGTCGCTCAATAGGACAGGGTCCCTATGGCTACACCTTC
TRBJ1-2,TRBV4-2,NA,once,CASSPGLGVYGYTF,TGTGCCAGCAGCCCGGGGCTGGGGGTCTATGGCTACACCTTC
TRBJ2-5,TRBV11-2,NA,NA,CASSPPKVPGPRVETQYF,TGTGCCAGCAGCCCTCCCAAAGTCCCGGGACCGAGGGTCGAGACCCAGTACTTC
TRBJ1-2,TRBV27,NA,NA,CASSPPGTDNYGYTF,TGTGCCAGCAGTCCCCCGGGCACGGATAACTATGGCTACACCTTC
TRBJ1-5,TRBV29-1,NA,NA,CSVRSSPTQPQHF,TGCAGCGTTCGGAGCTCCCCCACTCAGCCCCAGCATTTT
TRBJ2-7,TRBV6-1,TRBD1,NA,CASSGTGRAYEQYF,TGTGCCAGCAGCGGGACAGGGAGGGCCTACGAGCAGTACTTC
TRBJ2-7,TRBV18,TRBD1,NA,CASSPGRGTDEQYF,TGTGCCAGCTCACCAGGCAGGGGGACCGACGAGCAGTACTTC
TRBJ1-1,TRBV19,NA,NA,CASSTGINTEAFF,TGTGCCAGTAGTACAGGGATTAACACTGAAGCTTTCTTT
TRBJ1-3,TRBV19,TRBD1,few,CASSPTDRASGNTIYF,TGTGCCAGTAGTCCGACGGACAGGGCGTCTGGAAACACCATATATTTT
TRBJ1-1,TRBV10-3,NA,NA,CAISGGQIGPEAFF,TGTGCCATCAGTGGGGGGCAAATAGGCCCTGAAGCTTTCTTT
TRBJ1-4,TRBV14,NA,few,CASSQQRSGEKLFF,TGTGCCAGCAGCCAGCAACGGTCAGGGGAAAAACTGTTTTTT
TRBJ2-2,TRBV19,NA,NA,CASSGGVLYTGELFF,TGTGCCAGTAGCGGAGGAGTACTATACACCGGGGAGCTGTTTTTT
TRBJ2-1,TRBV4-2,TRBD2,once,CASSRLTSEPYNEQFF,TGTGCCAGCAGCCGGTTAACTAGCGAGCCTTACAATGAGCAGTTCTTC
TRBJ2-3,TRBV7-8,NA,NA,CASSLQANGADTQYF,TGTGCCAGCAGCTTACAGGCGAATGGCGCAGATACGCAGTATTTT
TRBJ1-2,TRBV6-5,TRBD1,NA,CASSQGQGIGYTF,TGTGCCAGCAGTCAGGGACAGGGGATTGGCTACACCTTC
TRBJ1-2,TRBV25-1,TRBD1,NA,CASSNRGNYGYTF,TGTGCCAGCAGTAACAGGGGGAACTATGGCTACACCTTC
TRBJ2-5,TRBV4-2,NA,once,CASSQDRRWTETQYF,TGTGCCAGCAGCCAAGATCGCCGGTGGACGGAGACCCAGTACTTC
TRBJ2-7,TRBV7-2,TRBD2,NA,CASSLLAGEQYF,TGTGCCAGCAGCTTACTAGCGGGAGAGCAGTACTTC